This TCR beta chain was obtained from a study of blood T cell repertoires in COVID-19 (TCRdb year 2020). Some background on the complete study: Samples covering the acute and convalescent phases of COVID-19 were provided by collaborators in the United States, Italy and Spain. Deeply sampled blood TCRbeta repertoires from subjects exposed to, actively infected with, or recovered from COVID-19 were included in the dataset. HLA class I and class II types, where available, came from metadata supplied by the sample provider rather than from assay-based typing. The repertoires were released in a freely available public database meant as a resource for research on the immune response to SARS-CoV-2. The material from the prospective study consisted of cDNA or gDNA derived from T cells, B-cell-depleted T cells, or PBMCs. Samples came from the ongoing ImmuneRACE study (first 160 participants) plus 1,254 subjects from 6 global collaborators. Nearly every sample came with metadata listing a de-identified subject ID, COVID-19 status, age in years and sex. The paper as a whole reports these results and caveats: Clinical and demographic metadata were provided uncurated, with the amount varying by source and participant.

The immunoSEQ Assay, a bias-controlled multiplex PCR, was used to amplify TCRbeta CDR3 regions from genomic DNA. The published analysis was carried out like this. The number of nucleated cells in each sample was estimated from the amplification of reference gene primers within the assay. Sequence reads were collapsed and filtered to measure the absolute abundance of every unique TCRbeta CDR3 rearrangement. For each sample, productive Simpson clonality was calculated as the square root of Simpson's diversity index across productive rearrangements. As stored in TCRdb, this immuneACCESS dataset retains in-frame rearrangements with V and J assigned. A fraction of the clones does not appear; measured against another copy, unresolved V genes explain less than half of the discrepancy, and the remainder lacks a known reason. Clonal size and the V and J genes are those of that table, whereas D and trimming came from the DNA. This sample gives roughly 250,000 clones in total; around 91% of them show up just once. Of the sample, approximately 2.5% falls within the top ten clones.

From cysteine to phenylalanine, the CDR3 is 16 amino acids long. Of the read, only the CDR3 DNA is kept; its 48 bases are in frame from base 1. V loses 1 base, J loses 4 bases, and the germline ends lie 16 bases apart. From a lookup of the germline V gene (reference sequence), CDR1 and CDR2 are LGHDT and YNNKEL. Enrolling through a virtual design, the prospective study's participants ranged in age from roughly 18 to 95 years and lived across around 25 United States geographic areas. To assign participants to cohorts, the prospective study relied on clinical history that participants themselves reported in a screening survey and a study questionnaire. For ImmuneRACE Cohort 3, a participant was defined as recovered based on two consecutive negative NP/OP PCR tests, clearance by a healthcare professional, or resolution of symptoms. In the prospective study, mobile phlebotomists collected whole blood, serum and a nasopharyngeal or oropharyngeal swab from each participant. Participants in the prospective study had the option to provide additional blood draws and questionnaires over an approximately 2-month period. Blood samples from the prospective study were shipped frozen or at room temperature prior to DNA extraction.

As regards this clone: Its cognate antigen has yet to be identified. Base qualities are not provided; no much larger clone lies one nucleotide away.

The receptor comes from a woman aged 18-35 years who had recovered from COVID-19. The sequenced sample consisted of PBMCs or T cells enriched from blood (not recorded which). The rearranged chain carries TRBV3-1 (or the pseudogene TRBV3-2) and TRBJ1-2, with TRBD1 tentatively as D gene (6 bases match). The nucleotide sequence is given as TGTGCCAGCAGCCAAGTCGAAACAGGGTGGGTCTATGGCTACACCTTC. Translated, this gives CASSQVETGWVYGYTF.